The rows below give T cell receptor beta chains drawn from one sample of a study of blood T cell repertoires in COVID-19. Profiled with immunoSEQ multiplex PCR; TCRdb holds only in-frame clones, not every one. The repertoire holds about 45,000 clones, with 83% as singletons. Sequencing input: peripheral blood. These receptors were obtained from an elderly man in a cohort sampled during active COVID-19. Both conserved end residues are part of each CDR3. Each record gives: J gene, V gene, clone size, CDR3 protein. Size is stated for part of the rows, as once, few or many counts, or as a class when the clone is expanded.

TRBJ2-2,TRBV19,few,CASSISGGTGELFF
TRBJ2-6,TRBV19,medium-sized,CASGGSGANVLTF
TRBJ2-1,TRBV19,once,CASSILGTAYNEQFF
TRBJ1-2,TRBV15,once,CATLTGTANYGYTF
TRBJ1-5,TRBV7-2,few,CASSEESNQPQHF
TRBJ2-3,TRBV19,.,CASTSRDTQYF
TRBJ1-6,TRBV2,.,CASIKDRGHNSPLHF
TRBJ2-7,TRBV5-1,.,CASSLGGGTLQQYF
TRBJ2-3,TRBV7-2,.,CASSLTTSGQTSTDTQYF
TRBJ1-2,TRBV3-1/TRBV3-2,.,CASSQGAARGLYTF
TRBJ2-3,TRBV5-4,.,CASSYPSGVRTDTQYF
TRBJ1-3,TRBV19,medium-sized,CASARQGAGNTIYF
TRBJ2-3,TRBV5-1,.,CASSFDRGLLDTQYF
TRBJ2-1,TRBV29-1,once,CSVQPGQGREQFF
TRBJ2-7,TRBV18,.,CASSPVGGVDYEQYF
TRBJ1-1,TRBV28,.,CASSYRGNTEAFF
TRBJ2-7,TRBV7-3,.,CASSLGTGSSYEQYF
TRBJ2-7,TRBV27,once,CASSSRQGLSVQYF
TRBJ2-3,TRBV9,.,CASSTRLAGGDTQYF
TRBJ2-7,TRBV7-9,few,CASSLDRTYEQYF
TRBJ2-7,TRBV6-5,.,CASRQYRGGFYEQYF
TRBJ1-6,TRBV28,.,CASSLDGSSYNSPLHF
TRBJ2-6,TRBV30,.,CAWRRDRAETGANVLTF
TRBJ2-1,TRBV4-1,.,CASSQINEQFF
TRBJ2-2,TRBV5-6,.,CASSSLAGPATGELFF
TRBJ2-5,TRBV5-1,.,CASSTAGGQETQYF
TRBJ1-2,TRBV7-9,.,CASSPVAGTNYGYTF
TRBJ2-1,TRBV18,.,CASSLDRGEQFF
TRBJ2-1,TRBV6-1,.,CASSPRQGYNEQFF
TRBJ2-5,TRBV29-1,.,CSVMTGGDETQYF
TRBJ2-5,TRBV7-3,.,CASSKGLAGALQETQYF
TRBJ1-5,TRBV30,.,CAWSDSNQPQHF
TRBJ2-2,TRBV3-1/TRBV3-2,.,CASSSRQPTGELFF
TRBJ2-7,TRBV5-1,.,CASSPGGQVNYEQYF